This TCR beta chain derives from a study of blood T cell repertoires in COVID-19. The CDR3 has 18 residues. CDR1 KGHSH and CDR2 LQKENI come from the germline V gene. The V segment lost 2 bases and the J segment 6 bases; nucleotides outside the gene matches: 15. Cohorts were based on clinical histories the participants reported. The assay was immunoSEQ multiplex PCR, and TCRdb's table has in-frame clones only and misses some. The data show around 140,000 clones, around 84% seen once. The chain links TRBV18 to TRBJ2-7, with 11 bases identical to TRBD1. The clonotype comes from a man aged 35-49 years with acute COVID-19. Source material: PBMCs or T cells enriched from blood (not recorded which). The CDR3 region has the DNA TGTGCCAGCTCACCAGACTCCTCCCTGGGGACAGGGGGTCGCGAGCAGTACTTC. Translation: CASSPDSSLGTGGREQYF.